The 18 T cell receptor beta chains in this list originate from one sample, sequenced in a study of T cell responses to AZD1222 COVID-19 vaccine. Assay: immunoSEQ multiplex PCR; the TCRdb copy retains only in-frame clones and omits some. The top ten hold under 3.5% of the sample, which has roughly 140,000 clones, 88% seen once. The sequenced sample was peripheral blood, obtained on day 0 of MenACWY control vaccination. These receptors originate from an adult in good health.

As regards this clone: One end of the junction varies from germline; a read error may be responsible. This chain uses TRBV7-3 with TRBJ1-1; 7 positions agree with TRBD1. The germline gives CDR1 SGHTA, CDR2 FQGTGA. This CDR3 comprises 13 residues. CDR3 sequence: CASNLDRVTEAFF. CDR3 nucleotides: TGTGCCAGCAACTTAGACAGGGTGACTGAAGCTTTCTTT.

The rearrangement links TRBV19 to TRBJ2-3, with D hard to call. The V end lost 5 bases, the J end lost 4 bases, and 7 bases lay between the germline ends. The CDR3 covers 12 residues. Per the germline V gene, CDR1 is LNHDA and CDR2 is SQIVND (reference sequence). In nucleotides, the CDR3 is TGTGCCAGTAGTCCCCGATCAGATACGCAGTATTTT. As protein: CASSPRSDTQYF.

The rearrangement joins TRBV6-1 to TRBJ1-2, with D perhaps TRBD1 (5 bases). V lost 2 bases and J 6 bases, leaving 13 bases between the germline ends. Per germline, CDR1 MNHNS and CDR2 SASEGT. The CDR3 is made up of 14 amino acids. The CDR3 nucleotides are TGTGCCAGCAGTGAAAGCATAGGGGTTAATGGCTACACCTTC. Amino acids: CASSESIGVNGYTF.

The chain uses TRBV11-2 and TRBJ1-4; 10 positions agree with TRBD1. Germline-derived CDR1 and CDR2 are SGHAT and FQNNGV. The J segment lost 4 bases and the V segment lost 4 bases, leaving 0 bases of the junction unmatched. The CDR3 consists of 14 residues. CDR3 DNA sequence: TGTGCCAGCAGCTGGGACAGGGGTAATGAAAAACTGTTTTTT. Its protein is CASSWDRGNEKLFF. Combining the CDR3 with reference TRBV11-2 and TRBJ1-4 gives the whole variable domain EAGVAQSPRYKIIEKRQSVAFWCNPISGHATLYWYQQILGQGPKLLIQFQNNGVVDDSQLPKDRFSAERLKGVDSTLKIQPAKLEDSAVYLCASSWDRGNEKLFFGSGTQLSVL.

Here the CDR3 reads CASSLVQGNTIYF. The DNA of the CDR3 is TGTGCCAGCAGCTTAGTTCAGGGAAACACCATATATTTT. This sequence joins TRBV11-2 and TRBJ1-3; D unclear. V dropped 1 base and J dropped 4 bases, with 5 bases sitting between them. Per the germline V gene, CDR1 is SGHAT and CDR2 is FQNNGV. The CDR3 totals 13 residues.

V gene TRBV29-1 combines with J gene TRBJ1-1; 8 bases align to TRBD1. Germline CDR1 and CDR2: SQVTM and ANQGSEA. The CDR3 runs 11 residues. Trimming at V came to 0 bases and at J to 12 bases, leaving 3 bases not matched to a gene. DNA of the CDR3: TGCAGCGTTGAAGACGGACAGGGATCTTTCTTT. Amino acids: CSVEDGQGSFF. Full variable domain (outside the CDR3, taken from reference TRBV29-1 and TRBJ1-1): SAVISQKPSRDICQRGTSLTIQCQVDSQVTMMFWYRQQPGQSLTLIATANQGSEATYESGFVIDKFPISRPNLTFSTLTVSNMSPEDSSIYLCSVEDGQGSFFGQGTRLTVV.

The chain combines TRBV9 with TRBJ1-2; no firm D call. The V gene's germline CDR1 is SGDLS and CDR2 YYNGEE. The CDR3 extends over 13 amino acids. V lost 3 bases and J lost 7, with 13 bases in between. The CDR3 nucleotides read TGTGCCAGCAGCGAGTCTATGATTGGTGGCTACACCTTC. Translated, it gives CASSESMIGGYTF.

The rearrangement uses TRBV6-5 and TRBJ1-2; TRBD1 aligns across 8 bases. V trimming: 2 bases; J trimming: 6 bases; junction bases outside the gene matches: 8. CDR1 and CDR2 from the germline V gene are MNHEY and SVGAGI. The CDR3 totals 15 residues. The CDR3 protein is CASSYAGDRGNGYTF. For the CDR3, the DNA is TGTGCCAGCAGTTACGCGGGCGACAGGGGTAATGGCTACACCTTC.

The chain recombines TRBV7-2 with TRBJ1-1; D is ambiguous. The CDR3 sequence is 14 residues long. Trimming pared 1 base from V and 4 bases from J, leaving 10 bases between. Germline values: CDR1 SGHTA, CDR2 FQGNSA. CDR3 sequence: CASSLGVSGTEAFF. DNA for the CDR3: TGTGCCAGCAGCTTAGGGGTATCGGGCACTGAAGCTTTCTTT. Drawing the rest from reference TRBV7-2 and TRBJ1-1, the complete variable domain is GAGVSQSPSNKVTEKGKDVELRCDPISGHTALYWYRQSLGQGLEFLIYFQGNSAPDKSGLPSDRFSAERTGGSVSTLTIQRTQQEDSAVYLCASSLGVSGTEAFFGQGTRLTVV.

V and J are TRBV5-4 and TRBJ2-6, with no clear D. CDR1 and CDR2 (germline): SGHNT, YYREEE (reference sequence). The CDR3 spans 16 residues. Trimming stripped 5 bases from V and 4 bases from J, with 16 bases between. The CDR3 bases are TGTGCCAGCAGACAGCGAGGCTTGGACGGGGCCAACGTCCTGACTTTC. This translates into CASRQRGLDGANVLTF. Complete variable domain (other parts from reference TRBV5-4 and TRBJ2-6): ETGVTQSPTHLIKTRGQQVTLRCSSQSGHNTVSWYQQALGQGPQFIFQYYREEENGRGNFPPRFSGLQFPNYSSELNVNALELDDSALYLCASRQRGLDGANVLTFGAGSRLTVL.

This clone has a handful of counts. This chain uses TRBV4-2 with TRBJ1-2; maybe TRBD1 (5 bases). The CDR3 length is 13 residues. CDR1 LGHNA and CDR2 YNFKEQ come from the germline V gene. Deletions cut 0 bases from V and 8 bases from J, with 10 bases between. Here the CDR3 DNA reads TGTGCCAGCAGCCAAGAGGCAGGGACGGGCTACACCTTC. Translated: CASSQEAGTGYTF.

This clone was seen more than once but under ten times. The CDR3 loop reads CASSLASRSGLNYEQYF. The CDR3 bases are TGTGCCAGCAGCTTAGCCAGTAGGTCGGGACTAAACTACGAGCAGTACTTC. The J gene is TRBJ2-7, the V gene TRBV7-9; the match to TRBD2 covers 7 bases. CDR1 and CDR2 (germline): SEHNR, FQNEAQ (reference sequence). This CDR3 region has 17 residues. After removal of 0 bases from V and 3 bases from J, the junction contained 11 bases not matched to a gene.

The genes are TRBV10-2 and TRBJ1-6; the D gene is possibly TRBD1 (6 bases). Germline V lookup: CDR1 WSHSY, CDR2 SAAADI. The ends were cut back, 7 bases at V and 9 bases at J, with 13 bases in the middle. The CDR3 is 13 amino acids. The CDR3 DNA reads TGCGCCAGCAACAGGGAGTTAGGTTCACCCCTCCACTTT. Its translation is CASNRELGSPLHF.

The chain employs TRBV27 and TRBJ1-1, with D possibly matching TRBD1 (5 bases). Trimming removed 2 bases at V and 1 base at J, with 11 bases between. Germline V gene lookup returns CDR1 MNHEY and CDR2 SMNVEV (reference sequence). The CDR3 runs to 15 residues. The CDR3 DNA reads TGTGCCAGCAGTTTAAGCGACACAGGGAACACTGAAGCTTTCTTT. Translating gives CASSLSDTGNTEAFF.

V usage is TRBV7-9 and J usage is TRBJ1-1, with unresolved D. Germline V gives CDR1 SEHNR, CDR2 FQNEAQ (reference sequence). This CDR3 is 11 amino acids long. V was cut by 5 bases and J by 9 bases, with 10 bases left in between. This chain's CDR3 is CASSQLVQAFF. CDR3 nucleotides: TGTGCCAGCAGCCAATTGGTGCAAGCTTTCTTT.

The DNA of the CDR3 is TGTGCCAGCAGCCCGGTGGGCGGGAAAACAACTAATGAAAAACTGTTTTTT. Translated, it gives CASSPVGGKTTNEKLFF. The gene calls are TRBV7-9 and TRBJ1-4; no firm D call. This CDR3 region has 17 residues. Per the germline V gene, CDR1 is SEHNR and CDR2 is FQNEAQ (reference sequence). V gave up 5 bases and J gave up 0 bases, with 16 bases separating them. Full variable domain (outside the CDR3, taken from reference TRBV7-9 and TRBJ1-4): DTGVSQNPRHKITKRGQNVTFRCDPISEHNRLYWYRQTLGQGPEFLTYFQNEAQLEKSRLLSDRFSAERPKGSFSTLEIQRTEQGDSAMYLCASSPVGGKTTNEKLFFGSGTQLSVL.

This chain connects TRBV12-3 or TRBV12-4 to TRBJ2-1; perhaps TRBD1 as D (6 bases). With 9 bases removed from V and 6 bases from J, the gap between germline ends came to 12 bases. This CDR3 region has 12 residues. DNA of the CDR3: TGTGCCAGTTTACAGGGTGGCAATGAGCAGTTCTTC. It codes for CASLQGGNEQFF.

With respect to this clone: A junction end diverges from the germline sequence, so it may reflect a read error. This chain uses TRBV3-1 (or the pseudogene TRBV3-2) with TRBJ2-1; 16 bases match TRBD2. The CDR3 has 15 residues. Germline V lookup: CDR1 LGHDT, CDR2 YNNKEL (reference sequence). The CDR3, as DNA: TGTGCCAGCAGCTGGGGACTAGCGGGAGGGCCCTTAAAGGTCTTC. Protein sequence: CASSWGLAGGPLKVF.